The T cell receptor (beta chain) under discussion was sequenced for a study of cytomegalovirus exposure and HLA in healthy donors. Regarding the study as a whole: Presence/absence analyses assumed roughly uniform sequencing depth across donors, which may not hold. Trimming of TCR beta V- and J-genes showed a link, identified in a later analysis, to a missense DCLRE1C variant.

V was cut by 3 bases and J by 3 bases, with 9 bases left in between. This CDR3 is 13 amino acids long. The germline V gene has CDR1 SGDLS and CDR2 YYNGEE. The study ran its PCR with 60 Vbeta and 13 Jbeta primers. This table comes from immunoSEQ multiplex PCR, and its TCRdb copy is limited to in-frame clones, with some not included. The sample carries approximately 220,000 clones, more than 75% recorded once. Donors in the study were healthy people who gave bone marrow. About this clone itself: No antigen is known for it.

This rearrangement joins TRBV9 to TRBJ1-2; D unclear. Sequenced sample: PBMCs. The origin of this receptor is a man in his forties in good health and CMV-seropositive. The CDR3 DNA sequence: TGTGCCAGCAGCGCCGGTCGGGACTATGGCTACACCTTC. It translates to CASSAGRDYGYTF.